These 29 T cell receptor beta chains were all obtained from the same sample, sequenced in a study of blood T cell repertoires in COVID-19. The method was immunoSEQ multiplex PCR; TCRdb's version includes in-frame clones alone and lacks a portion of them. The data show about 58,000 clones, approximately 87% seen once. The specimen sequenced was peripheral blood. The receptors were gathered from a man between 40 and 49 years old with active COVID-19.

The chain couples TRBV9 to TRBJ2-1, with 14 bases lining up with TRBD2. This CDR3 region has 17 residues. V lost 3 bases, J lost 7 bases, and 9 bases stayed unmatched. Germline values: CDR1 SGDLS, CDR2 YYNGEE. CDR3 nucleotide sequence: TGTGCCAGCAGCGAGGCCCCTGGACTAGCGGGAGGAAATGAGCAGTTCTTC. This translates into CASSEAPGLAGGNEQFF.

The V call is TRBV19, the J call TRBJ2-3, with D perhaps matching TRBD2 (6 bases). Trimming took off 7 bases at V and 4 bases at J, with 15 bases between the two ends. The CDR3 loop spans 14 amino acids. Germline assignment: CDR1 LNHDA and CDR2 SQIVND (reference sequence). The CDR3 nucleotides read TGTGCCAGTAAATACGGGGGAAACTCAGATACGCAGTATTTT. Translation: CASKYGGNSDTQYF.

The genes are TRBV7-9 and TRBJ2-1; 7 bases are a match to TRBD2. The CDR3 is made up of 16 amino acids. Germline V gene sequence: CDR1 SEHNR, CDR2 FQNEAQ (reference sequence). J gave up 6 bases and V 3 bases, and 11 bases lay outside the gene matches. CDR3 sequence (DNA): TGTGCCAGCAGCTTTCCCCGGGCTAGCGGCGGCAATGAGCAGTTCTTC. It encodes CASSFPRASGGNEQFF.

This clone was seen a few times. This chain's CDR3 is CASSPGGRTPGNTIYF. The DNA of the CDR3 is TGTGCCAGCTCACCAGGCGGCAGAACCCCTGGAAACACCATATATTTT. The V gene is TRBV18, the J gene TRBJ1-3; unclear D gene. Germline CDR1 is KGHSH and CDR2 is LQKENI. Trimming pared 2 bases from V and 2 bases from J, leaving 13 bases between. CDR3 length: 16 amino acids.

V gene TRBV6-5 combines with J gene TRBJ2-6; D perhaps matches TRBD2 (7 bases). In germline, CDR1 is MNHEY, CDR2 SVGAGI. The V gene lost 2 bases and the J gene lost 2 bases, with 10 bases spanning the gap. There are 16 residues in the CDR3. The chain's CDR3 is CASSYRGGAGANVLTF. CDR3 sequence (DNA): TGTGCCAGCAGTTACAGGGGGGGAGCTGGGGCCAACGTCCTGACTTTC.

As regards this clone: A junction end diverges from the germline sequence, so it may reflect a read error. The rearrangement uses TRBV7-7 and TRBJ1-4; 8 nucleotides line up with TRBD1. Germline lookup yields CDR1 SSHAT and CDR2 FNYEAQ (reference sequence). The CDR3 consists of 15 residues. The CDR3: CASSLDRGTNEKLFF. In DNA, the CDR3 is TGTGCTAGCAGCTTAGACAGGGGAACTAATGAAAAACTGTTTTTT. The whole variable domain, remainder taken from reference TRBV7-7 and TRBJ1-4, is GAGVSQSPRYKVTKRGQDVTLRCDPISSHATLYWYQQALGQGPEFLTYFNYEAQPDKSGLPSDRFSAERPEGSISTLTIQRTEQRDSAMYRCASSLDRGTNEKLFFGSGTQLSVL.

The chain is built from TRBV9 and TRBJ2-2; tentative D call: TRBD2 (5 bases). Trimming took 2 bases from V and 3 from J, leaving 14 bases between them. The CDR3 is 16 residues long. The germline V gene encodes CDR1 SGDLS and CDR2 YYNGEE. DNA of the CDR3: TGTGCCAGCAGCGTCCTAAGCGGACCCGACACCGGGGAGCTGTTTTTT. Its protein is CASSVLSGPDTGELFF.

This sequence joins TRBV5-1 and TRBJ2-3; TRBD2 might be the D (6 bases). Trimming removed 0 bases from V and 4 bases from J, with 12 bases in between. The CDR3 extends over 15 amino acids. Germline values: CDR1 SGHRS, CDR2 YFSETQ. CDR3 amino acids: CASSLVGGEADTQYF. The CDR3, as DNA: TGCGCCAGCAGCTTGGTGGGCGGGGAGGCAGATACGCAGTATTTT. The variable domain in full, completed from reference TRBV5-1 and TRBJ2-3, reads KAGVTQTPRYLIKTRGQQVTLSCSPISGHRSVSWYQQTPGQGLQFLFEYFSETQRNKGNFPGRFSGRQFSNSRSEMNVSTLELGDSALYLCASSLVGGEADTQYFGPGTRLTVL.

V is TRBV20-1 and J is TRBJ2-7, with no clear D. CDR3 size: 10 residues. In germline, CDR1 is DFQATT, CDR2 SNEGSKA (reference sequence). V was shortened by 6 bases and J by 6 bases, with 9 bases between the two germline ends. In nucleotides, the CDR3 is TGCAGTGCATATGGAGTCGAGCAGTACTTC. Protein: CSAYGVEQYF.

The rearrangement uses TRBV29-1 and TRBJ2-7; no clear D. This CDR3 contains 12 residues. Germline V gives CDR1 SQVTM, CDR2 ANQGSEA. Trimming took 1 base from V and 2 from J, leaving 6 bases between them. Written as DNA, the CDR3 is TGCAGCGTTGAAGGGCAGACCTACGAGCAGTACTTC. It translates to CSVEGQTYEQYF.

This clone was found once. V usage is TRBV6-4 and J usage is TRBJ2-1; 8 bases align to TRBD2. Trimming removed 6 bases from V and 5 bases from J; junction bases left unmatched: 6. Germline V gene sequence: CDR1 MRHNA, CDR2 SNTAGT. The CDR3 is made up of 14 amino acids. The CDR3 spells CASSSGGPNNEQFF. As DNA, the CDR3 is TGTGCCAGCAGCTCGGGAGGGCCAAACAATGAGCAGTTCTTC.

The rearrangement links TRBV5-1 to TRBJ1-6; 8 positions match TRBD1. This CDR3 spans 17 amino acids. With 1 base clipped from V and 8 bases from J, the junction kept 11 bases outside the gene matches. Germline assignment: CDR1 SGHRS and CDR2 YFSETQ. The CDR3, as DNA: TGCGCCAGCAGCTTGTTCCTCCAGGGGGCGAATGATTCACCCCTCCACTTT. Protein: CASSLFLQGANDSPLHF.

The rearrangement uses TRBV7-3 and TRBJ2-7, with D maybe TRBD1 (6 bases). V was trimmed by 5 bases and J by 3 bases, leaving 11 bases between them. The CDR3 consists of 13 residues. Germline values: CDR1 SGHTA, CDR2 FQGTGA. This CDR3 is CASSPGQLYEQYF. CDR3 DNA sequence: TGTGCCAGCAGCCCCGGACAGCTCTACGAGCAGTACTTC.

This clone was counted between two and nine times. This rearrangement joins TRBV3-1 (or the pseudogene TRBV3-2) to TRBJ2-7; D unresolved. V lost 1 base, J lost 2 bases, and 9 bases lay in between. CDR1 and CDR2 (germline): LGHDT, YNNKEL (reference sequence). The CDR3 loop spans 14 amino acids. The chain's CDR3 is CASSQGALTYEQYF. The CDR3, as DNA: TGTGCCAGCAGCCAAGGGGCCCTGACCTACGAGCAGTACTTC.

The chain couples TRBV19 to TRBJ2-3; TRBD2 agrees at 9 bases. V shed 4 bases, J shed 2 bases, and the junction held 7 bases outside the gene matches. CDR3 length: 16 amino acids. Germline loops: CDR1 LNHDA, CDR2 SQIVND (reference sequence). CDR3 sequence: CASSKLAGKLTDTQYF. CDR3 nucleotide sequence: TGTGCCAGTAGTAAGCTAGCGGGAAAACTCACAGATACGCAGTATTTT.

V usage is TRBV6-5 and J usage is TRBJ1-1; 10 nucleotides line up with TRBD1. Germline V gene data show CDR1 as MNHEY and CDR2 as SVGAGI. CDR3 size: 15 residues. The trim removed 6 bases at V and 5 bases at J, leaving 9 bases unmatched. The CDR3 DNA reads TGTGCCAGCAGCCCCGGGACAGGGGTCCGGACTGAAGCTTTCTTT. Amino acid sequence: CASSPGTGVRTEAFF.

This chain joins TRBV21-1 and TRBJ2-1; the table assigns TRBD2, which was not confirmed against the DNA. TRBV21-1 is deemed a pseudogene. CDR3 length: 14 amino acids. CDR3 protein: CASSKVTSYNEQFF. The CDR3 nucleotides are TGTGCCAGCAGCAAAGTCACTTCCTACAATGAGCAGTTCTTC.

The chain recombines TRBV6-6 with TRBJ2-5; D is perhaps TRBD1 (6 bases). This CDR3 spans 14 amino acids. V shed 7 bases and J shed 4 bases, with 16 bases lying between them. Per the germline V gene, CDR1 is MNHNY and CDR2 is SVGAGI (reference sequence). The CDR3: CASIETGSRETQYF. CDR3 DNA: TGTGCCAGCATCGAAACAGGGTCACGAGAGACCCAGTACTTC.

Here the CDR3 reads CASSLSSGSLNEQFF. CDR3 in DNA: TGTGCCAGCAGCTTATCTAGCGGGAGTCTCAATGAGCAGTTCTTC. The chain is built from TRBV7-3 and TRBJ2-1; TRBD2 agrees at 10 bases. The germline V gene has CDR1 SGHTA and CDR2 FQGTGA. V was clipped by 2 bases and J by 6 bases; unmatched bases: 4. This CDR3 region has 15 residues.

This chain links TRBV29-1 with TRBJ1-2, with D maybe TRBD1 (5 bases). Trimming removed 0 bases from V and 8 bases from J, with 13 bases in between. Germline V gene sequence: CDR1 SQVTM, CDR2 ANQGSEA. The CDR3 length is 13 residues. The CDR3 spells CSVEDREGRGYTF. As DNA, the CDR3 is TGCAGCGTTGAAGATAGGGAGGGGAGAGGCTACACCTTC.

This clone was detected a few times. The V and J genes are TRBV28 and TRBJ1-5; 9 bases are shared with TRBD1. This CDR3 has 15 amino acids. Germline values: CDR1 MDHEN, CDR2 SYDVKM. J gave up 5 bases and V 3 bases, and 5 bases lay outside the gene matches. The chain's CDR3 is CASSLNRGRDQPQHF. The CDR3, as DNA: TGTGCCAGCAGTTTGAACAGGGGGCGAGATCAGCCCCAGCATTTT.

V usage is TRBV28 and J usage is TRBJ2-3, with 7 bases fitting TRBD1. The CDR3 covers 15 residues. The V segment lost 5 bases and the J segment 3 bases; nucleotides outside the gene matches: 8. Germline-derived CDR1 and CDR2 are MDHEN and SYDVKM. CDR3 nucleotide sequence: TGTGCCAGCAGTCCAAGACAGGGTGAAACAGATACGCAGTATTTT. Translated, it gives CASSPRQGETDTQYF.

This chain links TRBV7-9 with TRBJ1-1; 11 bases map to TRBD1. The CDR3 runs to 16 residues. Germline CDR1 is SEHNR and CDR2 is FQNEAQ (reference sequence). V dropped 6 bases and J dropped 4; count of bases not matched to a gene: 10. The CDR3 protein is CASSYGQGARGTEAFF. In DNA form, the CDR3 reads TGTGCCAGCAGTTATGGACAGGGGGCGCGTGGCACTGAAGCTTTCTTT.

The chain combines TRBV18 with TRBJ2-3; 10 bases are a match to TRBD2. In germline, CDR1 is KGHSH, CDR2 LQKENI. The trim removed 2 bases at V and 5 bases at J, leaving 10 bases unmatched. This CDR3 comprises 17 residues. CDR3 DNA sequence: TGTGCCAGCTCACCAAGGCCTAGCGGGAGCTATGTAGATACGCAGTATTTT. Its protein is CASSPRPSGSYVDTQYF.

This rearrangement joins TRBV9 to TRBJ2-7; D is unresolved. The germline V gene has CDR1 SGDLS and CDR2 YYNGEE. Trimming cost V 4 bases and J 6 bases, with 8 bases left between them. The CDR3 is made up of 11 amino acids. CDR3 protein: CASSLLGEQYF. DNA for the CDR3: TGTGCCAGCAGCCTCCTAGGCGAGCAGTACTTC.

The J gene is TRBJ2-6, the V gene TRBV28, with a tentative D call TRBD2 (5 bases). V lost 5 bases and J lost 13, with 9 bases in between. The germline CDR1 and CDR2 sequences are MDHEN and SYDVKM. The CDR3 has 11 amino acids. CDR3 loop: CASSPREVLTF. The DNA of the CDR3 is TGTGCCAGCAGTCCGAGGGAGGTCCTGACTTTC. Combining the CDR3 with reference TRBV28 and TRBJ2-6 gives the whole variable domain DVKVTQSSRYLVKRTGEKVFLECVQDMDHENMFWYRQDPGLGLRLIYFSYDVKMKEKGDIPEGYSVSREKKERFSLILESASTNQTSMYLCASSPREVLTFGAGSRLTVL.

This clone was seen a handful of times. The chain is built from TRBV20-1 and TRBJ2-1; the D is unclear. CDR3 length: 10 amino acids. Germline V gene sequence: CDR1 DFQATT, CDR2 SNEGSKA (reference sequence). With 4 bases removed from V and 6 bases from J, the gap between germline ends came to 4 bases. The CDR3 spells CSAISNEQFF. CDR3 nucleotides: TGCAGTGCTATCTCCAATGAGCAGTTCTTC.

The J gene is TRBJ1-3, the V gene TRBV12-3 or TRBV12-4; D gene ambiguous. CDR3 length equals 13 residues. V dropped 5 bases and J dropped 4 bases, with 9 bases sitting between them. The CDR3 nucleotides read TGTGCCAGCAGTCGGGAGGACGGAAACACCATATATTTT. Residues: CASSREDGNTIYF.

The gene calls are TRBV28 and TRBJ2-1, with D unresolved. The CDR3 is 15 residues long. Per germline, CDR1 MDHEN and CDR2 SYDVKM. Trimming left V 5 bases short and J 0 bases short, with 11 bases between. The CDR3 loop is CASSVIVHSYNEQFF. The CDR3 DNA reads TGTGCCAGCAGTGTTATAGTCCACTCCTACAATGAGCAGTTCTTC.